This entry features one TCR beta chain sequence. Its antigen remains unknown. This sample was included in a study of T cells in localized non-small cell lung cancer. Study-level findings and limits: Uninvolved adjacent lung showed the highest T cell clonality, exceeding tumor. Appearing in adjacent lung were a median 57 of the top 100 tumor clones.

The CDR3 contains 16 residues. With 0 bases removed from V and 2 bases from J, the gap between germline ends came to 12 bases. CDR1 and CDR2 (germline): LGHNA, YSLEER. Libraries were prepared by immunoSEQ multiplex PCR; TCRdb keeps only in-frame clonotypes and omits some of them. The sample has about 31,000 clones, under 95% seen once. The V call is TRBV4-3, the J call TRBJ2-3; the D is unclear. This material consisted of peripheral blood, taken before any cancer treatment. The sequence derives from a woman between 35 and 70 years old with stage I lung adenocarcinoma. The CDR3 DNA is TGCGCCAGCAGCCAAGAACGGACGGATTCCACAGATACGCAGTATTTT. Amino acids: CASSQERTDSTDTQYF.